This T cell receptor beta chain was captured in a study of Graves' ophthalmopathy and Graves' hyperthyroidism. The TCR beta CDR3 regions underwent amplification from RNA transcripts. The first-round RT-PCR employed HTBI primers together with the Qiagen OneStep RT-PCR kit. A multiplex PCR was then performed as the second round. MiXCR was run by TCRdb on the multiplex PCR reads, yielding one entry per CDR3 protein. The table shows about 700,000 distinct CDR3 sequences, with 35% to 50% occurring only once. CDR1 and CDR2 from the germline V gene are SGHAT and FQNNGV. Trimming removed 5 bases from V and 4 bases from J; junction bases left unmatched: 11. The CDR3 spans 17 residues.

V and J are TRBV11-2 and TRBJ2-3; 11 bases are shared with TRBD2. This receptor was identified in an adult man with Graves' ophthalmopathy. Sequenced sample: peripheral blood. In DNA, the CDR3 is TGTGCCAGCAGCCCTGGGCTAGCGGGAGGTAACGCAGATACGCAGTATTTT. Residues: CASSPGLAGGNADTQYF.